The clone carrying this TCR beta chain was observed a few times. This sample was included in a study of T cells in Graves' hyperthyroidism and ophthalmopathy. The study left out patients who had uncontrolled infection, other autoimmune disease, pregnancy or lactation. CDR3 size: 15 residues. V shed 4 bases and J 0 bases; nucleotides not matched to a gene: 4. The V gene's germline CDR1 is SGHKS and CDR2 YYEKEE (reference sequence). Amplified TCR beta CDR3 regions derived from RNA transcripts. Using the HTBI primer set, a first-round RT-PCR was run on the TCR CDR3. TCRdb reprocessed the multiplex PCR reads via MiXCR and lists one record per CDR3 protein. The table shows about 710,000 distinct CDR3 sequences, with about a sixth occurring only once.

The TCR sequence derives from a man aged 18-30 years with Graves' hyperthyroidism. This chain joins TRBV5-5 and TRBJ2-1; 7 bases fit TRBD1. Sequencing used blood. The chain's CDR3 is CASSQGGASYNEQFF. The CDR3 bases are TGTGCCAGCAGCCAAGGGGGCGCCTCCTACAATGAGCAGTTCTTC.